The table lists the clone carrying this T cell receptor beta chain with a count of one. Its specificity is not known. This table comes from immunoSEQ multiplex PCR, and its TCRdb copy is limited to in-frame clones, with some not included. The sample lists approximately 100,000 clones, approximately 90% occurring once. This record comes from a study of PD-1 blockade in classical Hodgkin lymphoma. General study findings and limits: Possible causes of repertoire differences, disease activity or prior therapy, remain undefined.

CDR1 is SGHAT and CDR2 is FQNNGV in the germline V gene. This CDR3 is 15 amino acids long. Trimming removed 5 bases from V and 5 bases from J; junction bases left unmatched: 8. Each of the patients experienced relapse following autologous stem cell transplantation, and their brentuximab vedotin exposure differed. The source of this sequence is a human donor with classical Hodgkin lymphoma. The sequences come from peripheral blood mononuclear cells (PBMCs), collected before the second cycle of nivolumab. The chain is built from TRBV11-2 and TRBJ1-2, with TRBD1 matching over 10 bases. CDR3 nucleotides: TGTGCCAGCAGCCTTTCGACAGGGGGCGCATATGGCTACACCTTC. It specifies CASSLSTGGAYGYTF.